This TCR beta chain originates from a study of regulatory T cells in long-lasting Graves disease. Germline V gene lookup returns CDR1 DFQATT and CDR2 SNEGSKA (reference sequence). This CDR3 region has 12 residues. Trimming removed 5 bases from V and 4 bases from J, with 11 bases in between. The table lists this clonotype with many counts. Researchers made TCR beta libraries by using iRepertoire HTBI primers and running Arm-PCR on CDR3 regions. TCRdb used MiXCR to reprocess the multiplex PCR reads, holding one entry per CDR3 protein. There are around 400,000 distinct CDR3 sequences in the sample; about 10% occur only once, and 15% to 20% lies in the top ten. The time point here: newly diagnosed GD, antithyroid drugs for less than 3 months. The TCR library was made from RNA extracted from PBMCs. This sample was shared with a second study, whose subject was T cells in Graves' hyperthyroidism and ophthalmopathy.

Sequences were derived from peripheral blood mononuclear cells (PBMCs), sampled at new diagnosis, from a patient treated with antithyroid drugs. This receptor was identified in a woman aged 18-29 years with Graves disease. The chain has TRBV20-1 and TRBJ1-2; D unclear. CDR3 in DNA: TGCAGTGCTCTGTACGCGTTCTATGGCTACACCTTC. Protein product: CSALYAFYGYTF.